One sample yielded the 23 T cell receptor beta chains listed below, sequenced in a study of control samples from healthy donors and cancer patients. Only in-frame clones appear in the TCRdb table, and some are missing; sequencing was by immunoSEQ multiplex PCR. The sample includes about 120,000 clones, 88% of them seen just once. The sequencing sample was made of blood. All receptors come from an older woman in good health.

The chain couples TRBV7-9 to TRBJ1-3; 7 bases align to TRBD1. The CDR3 has 16 residues. V trimming: 5 bases; J trimming: 12 bases; junction bases outside the gene matches: 19. CDR1 is SEHNR, CDR2 FQNEAQ, per germline (reference sequence). The DNA for the CDR3 is TGTGCCAGCAGCAACTGGGACAGAGGGTCTGGAACGGGCATATATTTT. Translating it yields CASSNWDRGSGTGIYF.

In this sample, this clone turned up a few times. The genes are TRBV15 and TRBJ1-5, with 9 bases identical to TRBD1. The CDR3 covers 16 residues. Germline trimming cut 3 bases from V and 3 bases from J; bases unmatched to any gene: 6. CDR1 is LNHNV and CDR2 is YYDKDF in the germline V gene (reference sequence). The chain's CDR3 is CATSSPGQGFNQPQHF. CDR3 sequence (DNA): TGTGCCACCAGCAGTCCGGGACAGGGTTTCAATCAGCCCCAGCATTTT. The full variable domain, completed using reference TRBV15 and TRBJ1-5, is DAMVIQNPRYQVTQFGKPVTLSCSQTLNHNVMYWYQQKSSQAPKLLFHYYDKDFNNEADTPDNFQSRRPNTSFCFLDIRSPGLGDTAMYLCATSSPGQGFNQPQHFGDGTRLSIL.

V is TRBV7-2 and J is TRBJ1-3, with 7 bases fitting TRBD1. CDR1 is SGHTA, CDR2 FQGNSA, per germline. The V gene end was trimmed by 6 bases and the J gene end by 0 bases; junction bases not matched to a gene: 5. The CDR3 has 15 amino acids. CDR3 amino acids: CASSPDRTSGNTIYF. The CDR3 DNA sequence: TGTGCCAGCAGTCCGGACAGGACCTCTGGAAACACCATATATTTT.

The J gene is TRBJ1-6, the V gene TRBV2; tentative D call: TRBD1 (5 bases). V was clipped by 9 bases and J by 3 bases, with 9 bases between them. Germline CDR1 and CDR2: SNHLY and FYNNEI. CDR3 length: 13 residues. Here the CDR3 reads CARAGGYNSPLHF. CDR3 in DNA: TGTGCCAGGGCTGGGGGCTATAATTCACCCCTCCACTTT.

This chain connects TRBV3-1 (or the pseudogene TRBV3-2) to TRBJ1-2, with D possibly matching TRBD1 (6 bases). The CDR3 contains 15 residues. Germline loops: CDR1 LGHDT, CDR2 YNNKEL (reference sequence). The germline V and J ends were trimmed by 4 bases and 7 bases, with 19 bases remaining between them. The CDR3 loop is CASSPLTGLGGGYTF. In DNA form, the CDR3 reads TGTGCCAGCAGCCCTTTAACAGGGTTAGGGGGTGGCTACACCTTC.

CDR3 sequence reads: CASLLGGGYNEQFF. In nucleotides, the CDR3 is TGCGCCAGCCTCTTAGGGGGCGGTTACAATGAGCAGTTCTTC. This chain connects TRBV10-2 to TRBJ2-1; 7 nucleotides agree with TRBD1. This CDR3 is 14 amino acids long. With 8 bases clipped from V and 4 bases from J, the junction kept 8 bases outside the gene matches. Germline-derived CDR1 and CDR2 are WSHSY and SAAADI.

The J gene is TRBJ2-7, the V gene TRBV7-9, with D perhaps TRBD1 (6 bases). The CDR3 runs to 12 residues. Germline V lookup: CDR1 SEHNR, CDR2 FQNEAQ (reference sequence). V lost 5 bases to trimming and J lost 3 bases, with 8 bases between them. CDR3 region: CASSEQGYEQYF. The CDR3 bases are TGTGCCAGCAGCGAACAGGGCTACGAGCAGTACTTC.

This chain joins TRBV6-5 and TRBJ2-3; D is unclear. Trimming removed 0 bases at V and 4 bases at J, with 5 bases between. The CDR3 has 13 amino acids. Germline V lookup: CDR1 MNHEY, CDR2 SVGAGI. The CDR3 region is CASSYSLADTQYF. The DNA for the CDR3 is TGTGCCAGCAGTTACTCCCTCGCAGATACGCAGTATTTT.

The chain joins TRBV6-2 or TRBV6-3 to TRBJ2-3; 9 bases are a match to TRBD2. The V and J ends lost 2 bases and 4 bases, in that order; junction bases with no gene match: 22. CDR1 and CDR2 (germline): MNHEY, SVGEGT. The CDR3 contains 21 residues. CDR3 coding DNA: TGTGCCAGCAGTTACCCGACCTTAATACCAAGACTAGCGGCACGCCCAGATACGCAGTATTTT. Translating it yields CASSYPTLIPRLAARPDTQYF.

The chain uses TRBV5-1 and TRBJ2-7; D may be TRBD1 (5 bases). This CDR3 region has 13 residues. Trimming stripped 3 bases from V and 3 bases from J, with 10 bases between. The germline V gene has CDR1 SGHRS and CDR2 YFSETQ. CDR3 DNA: TGCGCCAGCAGCTCCCAGGGCGGCTACGAGCAGTACTTC. Its translation: CASSSQGGYEQYF.

Turning to this clone: This specimen includes other DNA sequences encoding the same CDR3. J is TRBJ1-2 and V is TRBV6-5; D unresolved. The length of the CDR3 is 12 residues. V was cut by 6 bases and J by 5 bases, with 10 bases left in between. Germline V CDR1 and CDR2: MNHEY, SVGAGI. The CDR3 sequence: CASRDRPYGYTF. The CDR3 DNA reads TGTGCCAGCAGGGACCGCCCGTATGGCTACACCTTC.

The chain couples TRBV6-6 to TRBJ2-7, with 7 bases identical to TRBD1. V trimming: 2 bases; J trimming: 3 bases; junction bases outside the gene matches: 10. This CDR3 has 16 amino acids. Per the germline V gene, CDR1 is MNHNY and CDR2 is SVGAGI (reference sequence). As DNA, the CDR3 is TGTGCCAGCAGTTACACCGCCGCACAGGGGCGCTACGAGCAGTACTTC. Translated: CASSYTAAQGRYEQYF.

The rearrangement joins TRBV11-3 to TRBJ2-1; a possible D gene is TRBD2 (5 bases). Germline V gene data show CDR1 as SGHNT and CDR2 as YENEEA. V lost 3 bases, J lost 9 bases, and 9 bases lay in between. This CDR3 comprises 12 residues. This CDR3 reads CASSLGEGEQFF. In nucleotides, the CDR3 is TGTGCCAGCAGCTTGGGTGAGGGTGAGCAGTTCTTC.

The chain recombines TRBV24-1 with TRBJ1-2; 8 nucleotides agree with TRBD1. Losses at the gene ends were 3 bases for V and 2 bases for J; bases not matched to a gene: 4. The V gene's germline CDR1 is KGHDR and CDR2 SFDVKD. The CDR3 loop spans 15 amino acids. This CDR3 reads CATSDGGQVNYGYTF. In nucleotides, the CDR3 is TGTGCCACCAGTGATGGGGGACAGGTGAACTATGGCTACACCTTC.

This chain uses TRBV5-1 with TRBJ2-7, with D tentatively TRBD1 (6 bases). V was clipped by 2 bases and J by 2 bases, with 11 bases between them. The CDR3 sequence is 14 residues long. CDR1 is SGHRS, CDR2 YFSETQ, per germline. Here the CDR3 reads CASSLGTTPYEQYF. The CDR3 bases are TGCGCCAGCAGCTTAGGGACAACACCCTACGAGCAGTACTTC.

CDR3 sequence: CASSQNAGSSGNTIYF. The DNA of the CDR3 is TGCGCCAGCAGCCAGAACGCGGGGAGCTCTGGAAACACCATATATTTT. The rearrangement links TRBV4-1 to TRBJ1-3, with D unclear. There are 16 residues in the CDR3. V was trimmed by 3 bases and J by 0 bases, leaving 12 bases between them. Germline loops: CDR1 MGHRA, CDR2 YSYEKL.

The chain recombines TRBV2 with TRBJ1-6; D unresolved. This CDR3 has 14 residues. Germline CDR1 reads SNHLY; CDR2 reads FYNNEI. The V gene lost 6 bases and the J gene lost 7 bases, with 13 bases spanning the gap. CDR3 sequence reads: CASSPGLGNSPLHF. CDR3 sequence (DNA): TGTGCCAGCAGCCCGGGCTTAGGGAATTCACCCCTCCACTTT.

This chain connects TRBV19 to TRBJ2-3; 11 nucleotides line up with TRBD2. The CDR3 has 14 residues. V lost 8 bases to trimming and J lost 5 bases; unmatched junction nucleotides: 6. Germline V gene lookup returns CDR1 LNHDA and CDR2 SQIVND (reference sequence). CDR3 amino acids: CASRSGGAEDTQYF. The CDR3 DNA sequence: TGTGCCAGTCGTAGCGGGGGGGCCGAAGATACGCAGTATTTT.

The rearrangement links TRBV18 to TRBJ1-2; 7 bases line up with TRBD1. The CDR3 has 15 residues. The germline CDR1 and CDR2 sequences are KGHSH and LQKENI. Trimming at V came to 1 base and at J to 0 bases, leaving 2 bases not matched to a gene. Here the CDR3 reads CASSPQQGTNYGYTF. Written as DNA, the CDR3 is TGTGCCAGCTCACCACAACAGGGGACTAACTATGGCTACACCTTC.

The rearrangement uses TRBV10-3 and TRBJ2-2; 7 bases align to TRBD1. CDR1 and CDR2 from the germline V gene are ENHRY and SYGVKD. The V gene end was trimmed by 0 bases and the J gene end by 5 bases; junction bases not matched to a gene: 3. This CDR3 spans 15 amino acids. Written as DNA, the CDR3 is TGTGCCATCAGTGAGTCACAGGGGAGTACCGGGGAGCTGTTTTTT. It specifies CAISESQGSTGELFF.

This chain links TRBV3-1 (or the pseudogene TRBV3-2) with TRBJ2-1; 14 bases line up with TRBD2. This CDR3 spans 16 amino acids. CDR1 is LGHDT and CDR2 is YNNKEL in the germline V gene (reference sequence). V shed 0 bases, J shed 9 bases, and the junction held 4 bases outside the gene matches. DNA of the CDR3: TGTGCCAGCAGCCAAGACCCGGGACTAGCGGGGGCTGAGCAGTTCTTC. Translating gives CASSQDPGLAGAEQFF.

The CDR3 DNA reads TGTGCCAGTTCAGACAGGGGGCGCGCCGGGGAGCTGTTTTTT. Protein: CASSDRGRAGELFF. V usage is TRBV19 and J usage is TRBJ2-2, with 10 bases that match TRBD1. J gave up 6 bases and V 8 bases, and 6 bases lay outside the gene matches. The V gene's germline CDR1 is LNHDA and CDR2 SQIVND (reference sequence). This CDR3 has 14 amino acids.

V is TRBV21-1 and J is TRBJ1-1; the table gives TRBD1 as D, unverified against the DNA. TRBV21-1 constitutes a pseudogene. There are 13 residues in the CDR3. The CDR3 DNA reads as TGTGCCAGCAGCACACAGGGGGCAGCTGAAGCTTTCTTT. Protein sequence: CASSTQGAAEAFF.